The clone carrying this TCR beta chain came up a few times. Its matching antigen is unknown. The sample comes from a study of blood T cells in healthy people across ages. With a J-beta primer mix and a sample-barcoded 5' primer, a second PCR ran about 7 to 12 cycles. Via MiXCR, TCRdb re-called the 5' RACE reads, giving one row per CDR3 protein. In the table there are 600,000 to 1,000,000 distinct CDR3 sequences, 20% to 25% of which are singletons. Germline values: CDR1 PRHDT, CDR2 FYEKMQ (reference sequence). The CDR3 runs to 18 residues. Between the trimmed V and J ends, which lost 1 base and 5 bases, there was a span of 20 bases. General study findings and limits: Measured against age, TCR beta diversity per million T cells decreased in a roughly linear manner.

The same data also went into a second study, on T cells of mothers and their children.

The chain is built from TRBV13 and TRBJ2-2; TRBD2 might be the D (6 bases). This sequence originates from a boy aged 10-17 years in good health. What was sequenced was blood. For the CDR3, the DNA is TGTGCCAGCAGCTTAGAGGGTCCGGGACTTAAAAGGACCGGGGAGCTGTTTTTT. It encodes CASSLEGPGLKRTGELFF. The full variable domain, rest sourced from reference TRBV13 and TRBJ2-2, is AAGVIQSPRHLIKEKRETATLKCYPIPRHDTVYWYQQGPGQDPQFLISFYEKMQSDKGSIPDRFSAQQFSDYHSELNMSSLELGDSALYFCASSLEGPGLKRTGELFFGEGSRLTVL.